This entry describes one TCR beta chain. A few counts support this clonotype. It lacks a known antigen. Base quality data are lacking; no much larger clone is found one base away. Libraries were made using PCR. Instrument used: Illumina HiSeq 2500. TCR library preparation used molecular barcoding, with unique molecular identifiers applied to normalize quantification of the TCRbeta repertoire. TCRdb passed the public sequencing reads through fastp at Q25 and MiXCR, retaining productive beta sequences. Here each entry gathers all rows of one CDR3 protein and keeps the most common genes and DNA. For this sample the table gives around 100,000 distinct CDR3 sequences, of which 10% to 13% were detected only once. The ten largest clones add up to 30% to 35% of the sample. Sample treatment or condition, as interpreted from the label and publication: allogeneic hematopoietic cell transplantation with graft depleted of TCRalphabeta T cells and CD19 B cells. The transplant recipients were children given TCRalphabeta/CD19-depleted allogeneic hematopoietic cell grafts.

This entry belongs to a study of T-cell reconstitution after alpha-beta-depleted transplantation in children (TCRdb year 2016). Turning to the overall study: Using TCR repertoire profiling, the study followed T-cell immune reconstitution in a quantitative way in children after TCRalphabeta/CD19-depleted allogeneic hematopoietic cell transplantation.

What the work shows at the level of the full study, not this receptor alone: The high TCRbeta diversity at day 60 in some patients was ascribed to recipient T cells and intrathymic progenitors that had survived conditioning. Over the following months the frequencies of hyperexpanded clones went down, and after one year T-cell counts and TCRbeta diversity were mostly credited to newly produced T cells. The apparently early recovery of alphabetaT-cell counts about two months after transplant reportedly depended on only several hundred rapidly expanded clones that came from non-depleted graft cells.

The germline V end is reduced by 1 base and the J end by 3 bases; junction bases left unmatched: 2. The CDR3 sequence holds 16 residues, the cysteine and phenylalanine included. CDR3 DNA only is kept here, 48 bases in frame from base 1. Based on the germline V gene, the CDR1 and CDR2 sequences are LGHNA and YNFKEQ. This receptor was taken from a boy between 2 and 10 years old with acute lymphoblastic leukemia, due to receive a stem cell transplant. Recombination linked TRBV4-2 to TRBJ2-3, with TRBD2 matching 12 junction bases. The specimen was PBMCs, collected before TCRalphabeta/CD19-depleted stem cell transplant. The bases read TGTGCCAGCAGCCAAGCCGGGACTAGCGGGACAGATACGCAGTATTTT. This sequence encodes CASSQAGTSGTDTQYF.